These 29 T cell receptor beta chains originate from one sample sequenced in a study of blood T cells in healthy people across ages. Primers used in a second PCR of roughly 6 to 11 cycles were a sample-barcoded 5' primer and a J-beta primer mix. TCRdb reprocessed the 5' RACE reads via MiXCR and lists one record per CDR3 protein. The sample shows around 1,800,000 distinct CDR3 sequences, approximately 40% of them seen only once. The sequenced sample consisted of blood. The receptors derive from a human donor in good health.

This rearrangement joins TRBV3-1 to TRBJ2-3; 11 bases are shared with TRBD1. The CDR3 loop spans 16 amino acids. V trimming: 1 base; J trimming: 7 bases; junction bases outside the gene matches: 7. Looked up from germline, CDR1 is LGHDT and CDR2 is YNNKEL (reference sequence). Here the CDR3 reads CASSQVGTGGSNTQYF. The CDR3 nucleotides read TGTGCCAGCAGCCAAGTGGGGACAGGGGGGAGCAATACGCAGTATTTT.

This clonotype was picked up a small number of times. This chain joins TRBV29-1 and TRBJ2-1; either TRBD1 or TRBD2 may fit D (5 bases each). From germline, CDR1 is SQVTM and CDR2 ANQGSEA. The V end lost 7 bases, the J end lost 6 bases, and 19 bases lay between the germline ends. This CDR3 comprises 14 residues. CDR3 protein: CSAVGVLRVNEQFF. Here the CDR3 DNA reads TGCAGCGCTGTGGGGGTTTTGCGGGTCAATGAGCAGTTCTTC.

A few counts support this clonotype. The V call is TRBV10-2, the J call TRBJ2-3; no clear D. V was cut by 2 bases and J by 5 bases, with 14 bases left in between. Germline V gives CDR1 WSHSY, CDR2 SAAADI. This CDR3 has 15 amino acids. The CDR3 protein is CASSEMFARVDTQYF. In nucleotides, the CDR3 is TGCGCCAGCAGTGAGATGTTTGCACGAGTAGATACGCAGTATTTT.

This clonotype was detected only a few times. As DNA, the CDR3 is TGTGCCAGCAGCCTCCAAGGGCGGCAGGGACAAGAGACCCAGTACTTC. This encodes CASSLQGRQGQETQYF. The chain employs TRBV7-2 and TRBJ2-5; D is perhaps TRBD1 (5 bases). This CDR3 has 16 residues. Trimming cost V 5 bases and J 2 bases, with 18 bases left between them. Looked up from germline, CDR1 is SGHTA and CDR2 is FQGNSA.

This clonotype has only a few counts. V is TRBV27 and J is TRBJ2-7; D is undetermined. This CDR3 has 14 amino acids. The germline V and J ends were trimmed by 5 bases and 0 bases, with 11 bases remaining between them. CDR1 MNHEY and CDR2 SMNVEV come from the germline V gene (reference sequence). The DNA of the CDR3 is TGTGCCAGCAGTCGGACGCCGTCCTCCTACGAGCAGTACTTC. Translating it yields CASSRTPSSYEQYF.

The table lists this clonotype with a few counts. The chain recombines TRBV7-9 with TRBJ1-2; 7 bases are a match to TRBD1. The CDR3 sequence is 14 residues long. The germline V gene encodes CDR1 SEHNR and CDR2 FQNEAQ (reference sequence). The V gene end was trimmed by 5 bases and the J gene end by 9 bases; junction bases not matched to a gene: 12. This CDR3 is CASSPTTGLRRYTF. The CDR3 DNA follows: TGTGCCAGCAGCCCAACGACAGGGCTAAGGCGCTACACCTTC.

This clonotype was picked up many times. The chain carries TRBV29-1 and TRBJ2-5, with D uncertain. The V gene lost 4 bases and the J gene lost 11 bases, with 14 bases spanning the gap. Germline assignment: CDR1 SQVTM and CDR2 ANQGSEA. The CDR3 contains 11 residues. The CDR3 DNA sequence: TGCAGCGTTGCAAGGGCAGGTGAGCAGTACTTC. It encodes CSVARAGEQYF.

The rearrangement links TRBV20-1 to TRBJ1-2; the match to TRBD1 covers 9 bases. Germline CDR1 DFQATT, CDR2 SNEGSKA (reference sequence). V lost 0 bases, J lost 3 bases, and 2 bases stayed unmatched. The CDR3 covers 14 residues. The CDR3, as DNA: TGCAGTGCTAGAGAACAGGGGGCATACTATGGCTACACCTTC. Translated, it gives CSAREQGAYYGYTF.

CDR3 nucleotide sequence: TGTGCCAGCAGTGAAGGACCGAGCTCCTACGAGCAGTACTTC. Protein product: CASSEGPSSYEQYF. V is TRBV2 and J is TRBJ2-7; no clear D gene. The V end was cut by 1 base, the J end by 0 bases, with 7 bases between. In germline, CDR1 is SNHLY, CDR2 FYNNEI. This CDR3 is built from 14 residues.

This clonotype was recorded once. This rearrangement joins TRBV24-1 to TRBJ1-2; TRBD1 might be the D (5 bases). Germline V lookup: CDR1 KGHDR, CDR2 SFDVKD. The CDR3 runs 16 residues. Trimming pared 4 bases from V and 0 bases from J, leaving 14 bases between. CDR3 DNA: TGTGCCACCAGTGACTCCGACAGTCTTCCTAACTATGGCTACACCTTC. The encoded protein is CATSDSDSLPNYGYTF.

The sample holds a few counts of this clonotype. The V call is TRBV12-3 or TRBV12-4, the J call TRBJ2-5, with D possibly called TRBD1 or TRBD2 (5 bases each). The J call is doubtful: the DNA matches TRBJ2-7 better. The CDR3 runs to 14 residues. CDR3 amino acids: CASTPGASRVEQYF. Written as DNA, the CDR3 is TGTGCCAGCACCCCCGGGGCTTCTAGGGTCGAGCAGTACTTC.

Worth noting for this clonotype: Its ends do not fully match the called genes, so a read error is possible. The gene calls are TRBV19 and TRBJ2-1, with TRBD2 as a possible D gene (7 bases). Germline V CDR1 and CDR2: LNHDA, SQIVND (reference sequence). The CDR3 extends over 15 amino acids. The CDR3 is CTSSIDAGEGDEQFF. DNA for the CDR3: TGTACCAGTAGTATAGATGCAGGGGAGGGCGATGAGCAGTTCTTC. Combining the CDR3 with reference TRBV19 and TRBJ2-1 gives the whole variable domain DGGITQSPKYLFRKEGQNVTLSCEQNLNHDAMYWYRQDPGQGLRLIYYSQIVNDFQKGDIAEGYSVSREKKESFPLTVTSAQKNPTAFYLCTSSIDAGEGDEQFFGPGTRLTVL.

This clonotype was seen more than once but under ten times. The chain links TRBV12-3 or TRBV12-4 to TRBJ1-6; unclear D gene. The CDR3 extends over 15 amino acids. Trimming shortened V by 7 bases and J by 9 bases, and 19 bases separated the two germline ends. In nucleotides, the CDR3 is TGTGCCAGCACCCCGATAATAGGGCCGAGTTCACCCCTCCACTTT. It encodes CASTPIIGPSSPLHF.

This clonotype was seen only a few times. V usage is TRBV12-3 or TRBV12-4 and J usage is TRBJ1-6; TRBD1 agrees at 7 bases. The length of the CDR3 is 15 residues. The V gene end was trimmed by 6 bases and the J gene end by 1 base; junction bases not matched to a gene: 3. The CDR3 region has the DNA TGTGCCAGCAGCGACAGGGCATCCTATAATTCACCCCTCCACTTT. Residues: CASSDRASYNSPLHF.

V and J are TRBV6-5 and TRBJ1-1; D gene unclear. The CDR3 totals 13 residues. The germline V gene has CDR1 MNHEY and CDR2 SVGAGI. V was cut by 2 bases and J by 5 bases, with 9 bases left in between. The CDR3 DNA is TGTGCCAGCAGTTACAGAGAACAGACTGAAGCTTTCTTT. As protein: CASSYREQTEAFF.

This clonotype was picked up a small number of times. This chain joins TRBV6-5 and TRBJ2-1; TRBD1 matches at 11 bases. There are 15 residues in the CDR3. In germline, CDR1 is MNHEY, CDR2 SVGAGI. J lost 8 bases, V lost 6 bases, and 9 bases had no gene match. Here the CDR3 reads CASSHPGQGVDEQFF. The DNA for the CDR3 is TGTGCCAGCAGCCACCCGGGACAGGGGGTCGATGAGCAGTTCTTC.

This clonotype showed up many times. The chain couples TRBV3-1 to TRBJ2-3; no reliable D call. This CDR3 is 13 amino acids long. The V and J ends lost 4 bases and 6 bases respectively, with 11 bases between them. Germline CDR1 is LGHDT and CDR2 is YNNKEL (reference sequence). CDR3 in amino acids: CASSPRPVDTQYF. CDR3 nucleotide sequence: TGTGCCAGCAGCCCAAGACCAGTTGATACGCAGTATTTT.

This clonotype was counted only a few times. This chain uses TRBV20-1 with TRBJ2-5; TRBD2 matches at 11 bases. Germline CDR1 and CDR2: DFQATT and SNEGSKA (reference sequence). V dropped 4 bases and J dropped 5; count of bases not matched to a gene: 12. This CDR3 has 16 amino acids. CDR3 in DNA: TGCAGTGCTAACGAGATTAGCGGGGGGGCCGGGGAGACCCAGTACTTC. This codes for CSANEISGGAGETQYF.

This clonotype was recorded a few times. V gene TRBV7-2 combines with J gene TRBJ2-6; D gene ambiguous. Germline CDR1 reads SGHTA; CDR2 reads FQGNSA. The CDR3 contains 15 residues. V shed 1 base and J shed 3 bases, with 7 bases lying between them. Here the CDR3 DNA reads TGTGCCAGCAGCTTAGGAGCCGGTGGGGCCAACGTCCTGACTTTC. Protein: CASSLGAGGANVLTF.

This chain links TRBV4-1 with TRBJ2-4; a possible D gene is TRBD1 (6 bases). The J call may be mistaken, given a closer DNA end match to TRBJ2-7. Germline values: CDR1 MGHRA, CDR2 YSYEKL. This CDR3 region has 14 residues. CDR3 DNA: TGCGCCAGCAGCCCATTACTAACAGGGCACGAGCAGTACTTC. It yields the protein CASSPLLTGHEQYF.

A single count supports this clonotype. The chain carries TRBV18 and TRBJ2-6; D not certain. Germline V lookup: CDR1 KGHSH, CDR2 LQKENI. The CDR3 has 15 residues. V lost 3 bases and J 0 bases, leaving 6 bases between the germline ends. Written as DNA, the CDR3 is TGTGCCAGCTCACCGATCCACTCTGGGGCCAACGTCCTGACTTTC. The encoded protein is CASSPIHSGANVLTF.

J is TRBJ2-1 and V is TRBV6-2 or TRBV6-3; D not certain. Trimming took off 0 bases at V and 4 bases at J, with 7 bases between the two ends. The CDR3 has 14 residues. Looked up from germline, CDR1 is MNHEY and CDR2 is SVGEGT. The CDR3 nucleotides read TGTGCCAGCAGTTACTCGAAGGCATACAATGAGCAGTTCTTC. Translation: CASSYSKAYNEQFF.

The chain is built from TRBV20-1 and TRBJ2-7; TRBD1 is a possible D gene (6 bases). V was cut by 5 bases and J by 5 bases, with 19 bases left in between. This CDR3 region has 14 residues. Germline V gene data show CDR1 as DFQATT and CDR2 as SNEGSKA (reference sequence). This chain's CDR3 is CSADTVGGWDEQYF. DNA for the CDR3: TGCAGTGCTGACACCGTTGGGGGCTGGGACGAGCAGTACTTC.

This clonotype turned up a few times. The rearrangement uses TRBV11-2 and TRBJ2-7; D gene ambiguous. CDR3 length: 13 amino acids. The germline V and J ends were trimmed by 0 bases and 9 bases, with 12 bases remaining between them. Per the germline V gene, CDR1 is SGHAT and CDR2 is FQNNGV. As DNA, the CDR3 is TGTGCCAGCAGCTTAGATGGGGAAGGAGCGCAGTACTTC. This encodes CASSLDGEGAQYF.

A word on this clonotype: It may be a read error: a sequence one base away is much more abundant. The chain recombines TRBV4-3 with TRBJ2-3; D is unclear. CDR1 is LGHNA and CDR2 is YSLEER in the germline V gene. The CDR3 is made up of 16 amino acids. For the CDR3, the DNA is TGCGCCAGCAACCAAGATGGCCCCACACCCACAGATACGCAGTATTTT. Protein sequence: CASNQDGPTPTDTQYF.

This rearrangement joins TRBV12-3 or TRBV12-4 to TRBJ2-1; D unresolved. This CDR3 contains 13 residues. The V end lost 4 bases, the J end lost 10 bases, and 14 bases lay between the germline ends. DNA of the CDR3: TGTGCCAGCAGTTCTGGACCCGTGTTGGAGCAGTTCTTC. Amino acid sequence: CASSSGPVLEQFF.

The sample holds a few counts of this clonotype. This chain connects TRBV12-3 or TRBV12-4 to TRBJ1-5, with a tentative D call TRBD1 (6 bases). Trimming left V 6 bases short and J 6 bases short, with 9 bases between. This CDR3 has 12 residues. The CDR3 loop is CASRQGLQPQHF. The CDR3 nucleotides are TGTGCCAGCAGACAGGGTCTTCAGCCCCAGCATTTT.

The sample holds a few counts of this clonotype. The chain combines TRBV5-1 with TRBJ2-7; D is ambiguous. V was pared by 0 bases and J by 0 bases, with 10 bases between. Per germline, CDR1 SGHRS and CDR2 YFSETQ. This CDR3 has 15 amino acids. CDR3 DNA: TGCGCCAGCAGCTTGGATGCAGTCTCCTCCTACGAGCAGTACTTC. Translated, it gives CASSLDAVSSYEQYF.

The V and J genes are TRBV7-9 and TRBJ2-7; D remains ambiguous. Between the trimmed V and J ends, which lost 5 bases and 5 bases, there was a span of 16 bases. This CDR3 region has 14 residues. CDR1 SEHNR and CDR2 FQNEAQ come from the germline V gene (reference sequence). As DNA, the CDR3 is TGTGCCAGCAGCCCCCCGAACACCGGAGACGAGCAGTACTTC. Translated: CASSPPNTGDEQYF.